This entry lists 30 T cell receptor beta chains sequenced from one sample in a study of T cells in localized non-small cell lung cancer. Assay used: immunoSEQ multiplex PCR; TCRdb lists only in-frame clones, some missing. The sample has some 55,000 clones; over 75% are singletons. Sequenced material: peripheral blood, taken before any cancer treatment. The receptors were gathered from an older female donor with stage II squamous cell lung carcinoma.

The CDR3 bases are TGTGCCTGGAGTTCCGGCGATACGCAGTATTTT. The encoded protein is CAWSSGDTQYF. V gene TRBV30 combines with J gene TRBJ2-3; no clear D. The CDR3 length is 11 residues. From germline, CDR1 is GTSNPN and CDR2 SVGIG (reference sequence). Trimming took off 2 bases at V and 6 bases at J, with 6 bases between the two ends.

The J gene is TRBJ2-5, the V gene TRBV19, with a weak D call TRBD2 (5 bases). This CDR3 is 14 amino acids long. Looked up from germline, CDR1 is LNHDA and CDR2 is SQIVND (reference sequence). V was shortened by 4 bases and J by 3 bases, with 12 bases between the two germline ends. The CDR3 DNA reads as TGTGCCAGTAGTAGGGGATCGGGGAAAGAGACCCAGTACTTC. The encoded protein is CASSRGSGKETQYF.

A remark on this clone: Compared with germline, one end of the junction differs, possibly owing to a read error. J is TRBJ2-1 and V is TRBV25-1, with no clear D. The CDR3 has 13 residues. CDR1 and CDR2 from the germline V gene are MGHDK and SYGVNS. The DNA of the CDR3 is TGTGCCAGCAGCGAATCAGTTGGGAATGAGCAGTTCTTC. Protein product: CASSESVGNEQFF.

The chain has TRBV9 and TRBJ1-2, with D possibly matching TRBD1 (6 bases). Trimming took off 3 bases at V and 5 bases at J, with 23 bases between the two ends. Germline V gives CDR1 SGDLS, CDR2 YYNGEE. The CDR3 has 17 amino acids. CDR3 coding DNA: TGTGCCAGCAGCGCGGGGGGACGACAGGTTTTCGGGTATGGCTACACCTTC. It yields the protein CASSAGGRQVFGYGYTF.

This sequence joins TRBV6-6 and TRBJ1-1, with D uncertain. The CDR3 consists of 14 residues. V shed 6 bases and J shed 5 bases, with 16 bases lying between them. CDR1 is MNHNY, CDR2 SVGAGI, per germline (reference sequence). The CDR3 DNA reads TGTGCCAGCAGCCCCGGGGAGGGCGGTACTGAAGCTTTCTTT. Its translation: CASSPGEGGTEAFF.

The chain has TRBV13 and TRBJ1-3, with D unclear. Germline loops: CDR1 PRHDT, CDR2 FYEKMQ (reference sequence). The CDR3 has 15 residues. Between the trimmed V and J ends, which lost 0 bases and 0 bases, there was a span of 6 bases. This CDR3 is CASSLGGSSGNTIYF. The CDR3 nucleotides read TGTGCCAGCAGCTTAGGAGGCAGCTCTGGAAACACCATATATTTT.

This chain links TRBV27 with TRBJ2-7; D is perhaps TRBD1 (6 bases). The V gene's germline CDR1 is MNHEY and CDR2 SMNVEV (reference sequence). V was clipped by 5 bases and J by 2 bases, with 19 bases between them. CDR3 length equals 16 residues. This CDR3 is CASSHYRAELAYEQYF. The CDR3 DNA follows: TGTGCCAGCAGTCACTACAGGGCCGAGTTGGCCTACGAGCAGTACTTC.

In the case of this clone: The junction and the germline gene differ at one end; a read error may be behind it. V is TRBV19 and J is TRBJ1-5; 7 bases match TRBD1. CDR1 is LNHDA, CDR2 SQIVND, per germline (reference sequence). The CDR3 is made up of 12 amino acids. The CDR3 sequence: CASSIVTGAPNF. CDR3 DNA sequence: TGTGCCAGTAGTATAGTTACAGGGGCCCCAAATTTT.

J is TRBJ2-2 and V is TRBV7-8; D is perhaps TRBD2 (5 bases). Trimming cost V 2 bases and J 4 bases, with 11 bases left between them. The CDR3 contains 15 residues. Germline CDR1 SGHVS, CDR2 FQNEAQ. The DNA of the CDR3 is TGTGCCAGCAGCTTAAGCCGGGGAAGCACCGGGGAGCTGTTTTTT. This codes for CASSLSRGSTGELFF. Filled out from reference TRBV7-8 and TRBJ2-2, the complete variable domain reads GAGVSQSPRYKVAKRGQDVALRCDPISGHVSLFWYQQALGQGPEFLTYFQNEAQLDKSGLPSDRFFAERPEGSVSTLKIQRTQQEDSAVYLCASSLSRGSTGELFFGEGSRLTVL.

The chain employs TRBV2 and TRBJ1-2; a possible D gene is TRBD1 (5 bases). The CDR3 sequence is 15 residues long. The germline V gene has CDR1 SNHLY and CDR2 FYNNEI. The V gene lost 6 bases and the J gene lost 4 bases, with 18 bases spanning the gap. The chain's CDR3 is CASRISEGLRYGYTF. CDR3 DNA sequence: TGTGCCAGCAGGATCTCGGAGGGGCTCCGCTATGGCTACACCTTC.

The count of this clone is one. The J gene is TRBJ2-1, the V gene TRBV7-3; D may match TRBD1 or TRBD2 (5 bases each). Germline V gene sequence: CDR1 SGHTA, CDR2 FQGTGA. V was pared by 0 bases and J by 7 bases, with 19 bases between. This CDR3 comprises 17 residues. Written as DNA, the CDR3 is TGTGCCAGCAGCTTAACGTCCGGGGCTTTAGGGTCGAATGAGCAGTTCTTC. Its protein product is CASSLTSGALGSNEQFF.

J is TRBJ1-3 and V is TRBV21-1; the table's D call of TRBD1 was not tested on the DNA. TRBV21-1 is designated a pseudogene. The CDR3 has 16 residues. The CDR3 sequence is CASEGATGSPGNTIYF. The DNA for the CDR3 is TGTGCCAGCGAAGGGGCGACAGGGTCCCCTGGAAACACCATATATTTT.

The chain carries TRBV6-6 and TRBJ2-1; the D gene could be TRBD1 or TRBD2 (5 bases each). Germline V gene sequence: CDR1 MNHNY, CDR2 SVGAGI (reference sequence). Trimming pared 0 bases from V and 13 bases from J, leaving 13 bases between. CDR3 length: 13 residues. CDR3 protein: CASSYSGTPFQFF. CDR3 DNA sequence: TGTGCCAGCAGTTACTCGGGGACCCCATTTCAGTTCTTC.

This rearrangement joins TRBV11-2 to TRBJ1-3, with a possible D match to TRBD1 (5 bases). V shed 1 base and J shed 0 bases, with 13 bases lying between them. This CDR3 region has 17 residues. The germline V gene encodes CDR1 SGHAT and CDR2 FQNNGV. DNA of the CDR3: TGTGCCAGCAGCTTAGTTTTGGCAGGGAGCTCTGGAAACACCATATATTTT. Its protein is CASSLVLAGSSGNTIYF.

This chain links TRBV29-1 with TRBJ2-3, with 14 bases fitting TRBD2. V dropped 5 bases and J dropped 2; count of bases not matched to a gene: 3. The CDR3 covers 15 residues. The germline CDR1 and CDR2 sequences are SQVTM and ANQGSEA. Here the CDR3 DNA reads TGCAGCGTTATGACTAGCGGGGGGGCCACAGATACGCAGTATTTT. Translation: CSVMTSGGATDTQYF.

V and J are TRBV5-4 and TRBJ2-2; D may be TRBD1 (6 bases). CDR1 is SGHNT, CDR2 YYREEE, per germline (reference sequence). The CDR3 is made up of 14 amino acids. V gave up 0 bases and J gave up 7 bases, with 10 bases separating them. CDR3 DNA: TGTGCCAGCAGCTTGGCCGGGACAAACGGGGAGCTGTTTTTT. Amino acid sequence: CASSLAGTNGELFF.

This CDR3 is CASRPRQGTGTDTQYF. The CDR3 DNA reads TGTGCCAGCAGGCCCCGACAGGGTACCGGGACAGATACGCAGTATTTT. This rearrangement joins TRBV2 to TRBJ2-3; 7 bases are a match to TRBD1. V was clipped by 6 bases and J by 3 bases; unmatched bases: 12. Germline assignment: CDR1 SNHLY and CDR2 FYNNEI. The CDR3 is made up of 16 amino acids.

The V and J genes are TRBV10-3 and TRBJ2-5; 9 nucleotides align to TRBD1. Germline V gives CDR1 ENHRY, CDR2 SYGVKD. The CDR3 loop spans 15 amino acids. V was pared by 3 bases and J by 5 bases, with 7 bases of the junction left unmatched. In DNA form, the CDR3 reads TGTGCCATCAGTGAACTAGACAGGGGGAAGGAGACCCAGTACTTC. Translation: CAISELDRGKETQYF.

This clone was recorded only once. The CDR3: CASSRTGDTAEQYF. Here the CDR3 DNA reads TGTGCCAGCAGCCGTACAGGGGACACAGCGGAGCAGTACTTC. This rearrangement joins TRBV11-2 to TRBJ2-7; the match to TRBD1 covers 7 bases. The CDR3 sequence is 14 residues long. V dropped 5 bases and J dropped 7; count of bases not matched to a gene: 11. Germline CDR1 and CDR2: SGHAT and FQNNGV.

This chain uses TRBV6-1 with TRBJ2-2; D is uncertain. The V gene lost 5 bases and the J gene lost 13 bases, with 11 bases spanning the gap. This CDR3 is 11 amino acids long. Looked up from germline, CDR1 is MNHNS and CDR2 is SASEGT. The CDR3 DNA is TGTGCCAGCAGTTTATCGGACGGGCTGTTTTTT. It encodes CASSLSDGLFF.

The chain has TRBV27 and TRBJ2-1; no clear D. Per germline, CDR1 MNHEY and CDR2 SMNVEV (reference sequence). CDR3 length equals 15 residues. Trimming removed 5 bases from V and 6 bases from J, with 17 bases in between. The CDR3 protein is CASSADLLGSNEQFF. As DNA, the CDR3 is TGTGCCAGCAGTGCCGATCTCCTGGGTAGCAATGAGCAGTTCTTC.

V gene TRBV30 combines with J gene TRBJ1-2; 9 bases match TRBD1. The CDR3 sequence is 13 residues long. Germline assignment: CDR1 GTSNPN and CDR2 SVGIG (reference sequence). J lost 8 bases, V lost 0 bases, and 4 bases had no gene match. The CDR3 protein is CAWSVQGARGYTF. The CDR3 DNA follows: TGTGCCTGGAGTGTACAGGGGGCGCGAGGCTACACCTTC.

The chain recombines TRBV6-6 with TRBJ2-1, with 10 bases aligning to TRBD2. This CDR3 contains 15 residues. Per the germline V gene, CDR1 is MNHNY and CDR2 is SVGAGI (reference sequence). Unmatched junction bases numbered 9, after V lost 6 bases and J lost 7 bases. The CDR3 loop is CASSPGLATGNEQFF. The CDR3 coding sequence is TGTGCCAGCAGCCCGGGACTAGCGACCGGGAATGAGCAGTTCTTC.

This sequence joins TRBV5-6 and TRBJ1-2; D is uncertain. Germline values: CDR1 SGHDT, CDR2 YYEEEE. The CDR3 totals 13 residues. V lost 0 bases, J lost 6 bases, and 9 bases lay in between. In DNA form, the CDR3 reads TGTGCCAGCAGCTTGGGTGCGGGGAATGGCTACACCTTC. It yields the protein CASSLGAGNGYTF.

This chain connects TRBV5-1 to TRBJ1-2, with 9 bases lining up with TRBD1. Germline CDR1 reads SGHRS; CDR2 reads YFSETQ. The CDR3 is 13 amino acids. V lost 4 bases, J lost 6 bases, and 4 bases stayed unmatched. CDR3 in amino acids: CASSKGQGDGYTF. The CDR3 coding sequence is TGCGCCAGCAGCAAGGGACAGGGAGATGGCTACACCTTC. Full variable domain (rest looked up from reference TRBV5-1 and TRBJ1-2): KAGVTQTPRYLIKTRGQQVTLSCSPISGHRSVSWYQQTPGQGLQFLFEYFSETQRNKGNFPGRFSGRQFSNSRSEMNVSTLELGDSALYLCASSKGQGDGYTFGSGTRLTVV.

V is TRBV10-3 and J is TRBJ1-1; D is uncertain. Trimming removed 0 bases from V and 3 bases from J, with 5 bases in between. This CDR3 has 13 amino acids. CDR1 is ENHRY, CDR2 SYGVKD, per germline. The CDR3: CAISESWDTEAFF. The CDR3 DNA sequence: TGTGCCATCAGTGAGTCGTGGGACACTGAAGCTTTCTTT.

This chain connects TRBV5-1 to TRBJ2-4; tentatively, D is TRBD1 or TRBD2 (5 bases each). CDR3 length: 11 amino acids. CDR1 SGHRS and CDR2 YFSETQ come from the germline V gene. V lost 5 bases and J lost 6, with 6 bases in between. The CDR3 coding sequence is TGCGCCAGCAGTGGGGGAAACATTCAGTACTTC. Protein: CASSGGNIQYF.

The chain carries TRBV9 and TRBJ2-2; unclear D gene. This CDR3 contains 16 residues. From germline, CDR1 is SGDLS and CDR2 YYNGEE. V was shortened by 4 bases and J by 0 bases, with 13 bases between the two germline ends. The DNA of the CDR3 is TGTGCCAGCAGCCCCAGAGCTCTGGCGAACACCGGGGAGCTGTTTTTT. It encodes CASSPRALANTGELFF.

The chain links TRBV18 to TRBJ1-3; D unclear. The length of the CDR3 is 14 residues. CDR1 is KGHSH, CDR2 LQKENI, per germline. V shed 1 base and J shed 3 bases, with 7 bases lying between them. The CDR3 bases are TGTGCCAGCTCACCACTAGGAGATGGAAACACCATATATTTT. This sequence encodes CASSPLGDGNTIYF.

For the CDR3, the DNA is TGCGCCAGCAGCCAAGGGAAGGCAACTGGAAACACCATATATTTT. Its translation: CASSQGKATGNTIYF. V is TRBV4-3 and J is TRBJ1-3; no reliable D call. Per the germline V gene, CDR1 is LGHNA and CDR2 is YSLEER. V was cut by 1 base and J by 2 bases, with 9 bases left in between. CDR3 size: 15 residues.